Shown below are 32 T cell receptor beta chains from a single sample sequenced in a study of T cells in Graves' hyperthyroidism and ophthalmopathy. Template material for amplifying TCR beta CDR3 regions consisted of RNA transcripts. First-round RT-PCR targeting the TCR CDR3 was performed with the HTBI primer set. MiXCR, run by TCRdb on the multiplex PCR reads, gives a single entry per CDR3 protein. The sample carries fewer than 200,000 distinct CDR3 sequences, about 9.4% recorded once. The material sequenced was blood. These receptors originate from a young woman with Graves' hyperthyroidism that later progressed to Graves' ophthalmopathy.

The sample holds many counts of this clonotype. This chain connects TRBV6-1 to TRBJ1-5; TRBD1 aligns across 8 bases. V was pared by 9 bases and J by 1 base, with 2 bases of the junction left unmatched. This CDR3 is built from 13 residues. In germline, CDR1 is MNHNS, CDR2 SASEGT. The CDR3: CASGTGSNQPQHF. CDR3 coding DNA: TGTGCCAGTGGGACAGGCAGCAATCAGCCCCAGCATTTT.

A word on this clonotype: Likely a read error: the CDR3 ends without its conserved phenylalanine or tryptophan. The genes are TRBV7-9 and TRBJ2-3; D might be TRBD1 (5 bases). The V and J ends lost 2 bases and 0 bases respectively, with 9 bases between them. Germline CDR1 reads SEHNR; CDR2 reads FQNEAQ (reference sequence). The length of the CDR3 is 15 residues. Here the CDR3 reads CASSLTGSSTDTQYV. In DNA form, the CDR3 reads TGTGCCAGCAGCTTAACAGGTTCTAGCACAGATACGCAGTATGTT.

The chain recombines TRBV7-9 with TRBJ2-3, with D uncertain. The V end was cut by 8 bases, the J end by 2 bases, with 17 bases between. Germline lookup yields CDR1 SEHNR and CDR2 FQNEAQ (reference sequence). The CDR3 is made up of 15 amino acids. The CDR3 DNA reads TGTGCCAGCGGTCAGACACTTATAAACACAGATACGCAGTATTTT. It is translated as CASGQTLINTDTQYF.

This clonotype was observed at least ten times. The chain couples TRBV7-8 to TRBJ2-7; tentatively, D is TRBD2 (5 bases). There are 13 residues in the CDR3. Germline V lookup: CDR1 SGHVS, CDR2 FQNEAQ. Trimming pared 7 bases from V and 0 bases from J, leaving 10 bases between. The CDR3 nucleotides read TGTGCCAGCACCACCCGGGACTCCTACGAGCAGTACTTC. Residues: CASTTRDSYEQYF.

This clonotype was counted at least ten times. The chain links TRBV11-3 to TRBJ2-1, with 7 bases fitting TRBD2. The CDR3 loop spans 14 amino acids. Trimming cost V 4 bases and J 9 bases; bases outside gene matches: 9. Germline CDR1 and CDR2: SGHNT and YENEEA. The CDR3 reads CASSSAAGVGEQFF. For the CDR3, the DNA is TGTGCCAGCAGCTCAGCGGCGGGAGTCGGTGAGCAGTTCTTC.

This clonotype appeared many times. The chain has TRBV7-8 and TRBJ2-7, with D tentatively TRBD2 (5 bases). V lost 1 base, J lost 0 bases, and 10 bases lay in between. The germline CDR1 and CDR2 sequences are SGHVS and FQNEAQ. The CDR3 is 15 residues long. The CDR3 nucleotides read TGTGCCAGCAGCTTAGAGCGGATAAGCTCCTACGAGCAGTACTTC. Its protein is CASSLERISSYEQYF.

This clonotype was seen at least ten times. The chain uses TRBV10-3 and TRBJ1-1, with D hard to call. There are 13 residues in the CDR3. Germline V gene data show CDR1 as ENHRY and CDR2 as SYGVKD. Trimming left V 3 bases short and J 4 bases short, with 9 bases between. CDR3 in DNA: TGTGCCATCAGTGATGCGGGGATCACTGAAGCTTTCTTT. This encodes CAISDAGITEAFF.

This clonotype was seen ten or more times. V is TRBV5-1 and J is TRBJ1-2, with D unclear. In germline, CDR1 is SGHRS, CDR2 YFSETQ. This CDR3 spans 14 amino acids. Trimming left V 0 bases short and J 8 bases short, with 14 bases between. CDR3 amino acids: CASSLAEGLGGYTF. Written as DNA, the CDR3 is TGCGCCAGCAGCTTGGCCGAAGGGCTAGGGGGCTACACCTTC. The full variable domain, with the rest looked up from reference TRBV5-1 and TRBJ1-2, is KAGVTQTPRYLIKTRGQQVTLSCSPISGHRSVSWYQQTPGQGLQFLFEYFSETQRNKGNFPGRFSGRQFSNSRSEMNVSTLELGDSALYLCASSLAEGLGGYTFGSGTRLTVV.

In its sample, this clonotype was seen many times. The chain combines TRBV20-1 with TRBJ2-5; possible D gene TRBD2, 5 bases. The germline V and J ends were trimmed by 5 bases and 2 bases, with 15 bases remaining between them. Per the germline V gene, CDR1 is DFQATT and CDR2 is SNEGSKA (reference sequence). The CDR3 totals 14 residues. CDR3 region: CSAPRRRGQETQYF. The CDR3 coding sequence is TGCAGTGCTCCAAGACGGAGAGGGCAAGAGACCCAGTACTTC.

This clonotype occurred many times. This chain uses TRBV7-9 with TRBJ2-2, with 9 bases lining up with TRBD1. The J segment lost 7 bases and the V segment lost 4 bases, leaving 4 bases of the junction unmatched. From germline, CDR1 is SEHNR and CDR2 FQNEAQ (reference sequence). The CDR3 is made up of 14 amino acids. CDR3 residues: CASSSGQGIGELFF. In DNA, the CDR3 is TGTGCCAGCAGCTCGGGACAGGGTATCGGGGAGCTGTTTTTT.

This clonotype was seen many times. The J gene is TRBJ1-2, the V gene TRBV6-1; 12 bases fit TRBD1. Trimming took 5 bases from V and 2 from J; bases not matched to a gene: 12. Germline CDR1 MNHNS, CDR2 SASEGT. CDR3 length: 18 residues. In nucleotides, the CDR3 is TGTGCCAGCAGTCGCCACGCCGGGACAGGGGGCGGGAACTATGGCTACACCTTC. This encodes CASSRHAGTGGGNYGYTF.

This clonotype was counted ten times or more. The V call is TRBV12-3 or TRBV12-4, the J call TRBJ1-5, with D hard to call. CDR3 size: 16 residues. Trimming stripped 3 bases from V and 5 bases from J, with 17 bases between. CDR3 region: CASSLSYRGSDQPQHF. CDR3 nucleotide sequence: TGTGCCAGCAGTTTGAGTTATCGGGGTTCTGATCAGCCCCAGCATTTT.

This clonotype has just a few counts. V usage is TRBV28 and J usage is TRBJ2-7; 8 positions agree with TRBD1. The germline gives CDR1 MDHEN, CDR2 SYDVKM. CDR3 length: 15 amino acids. V lost 5 bases, J lost 2 bases, and 8 bases stayed unmatched. For the CDR3, the DNA is TGTGCCAGCAGTCGGTCCGGGACAGGTACCTACGAGCAGTACTTC. Amino acid sequence: CASSRSGTGTYEQYF.

This clonotype was detected a few times. This sequence joins TRBV5-5 and TRBJ2-3; D is unresolved. Trimming pared 4 bases from V and 7 bases from J, leaving 13 bases between. The CDR3 has 13 residues. Germline V CDR1 and CDR2: SGHKS, YYEKEE (reference sequence). CDR3 sequence: CASSPPGFNTQYF. CDR3 nucleotides: TGTGCCAGCAGCCCACCGGGCTTCAATACGCAGTATTTT.

This clonotype was detected many times. This chain connects TRBV11-2 to TRBJ1-4; D is ambiguous. Trimming removed 5 bases at V and 8 bases at J, with 18 bases between. Germline CDR1 reads SGHAT; CDR2 reads FQNNGV. CDR3 length: 15 amino acids. Here the CDR3 reads CASSPGISGGEKLFF. The CDR3 nucleotides are TGTGCCAGCAGCCCCGGGATTTCGGGAGGAGAAAAACTGTTTTTT. Filled out from reference TRBV11-2 and TRBJ1-4, the complete variable domain reads EAGVAQSPRYKIIEKRQSVAFWCNPISGHATLYWYQQILGQGPKLLIQFQNNGVVDDSQLPKDRFSAERLKGVDSTLKIQPAKLEDSAVYLCASSPGISGGEKLFFGSGTQLSVL.

This clonotype was seen a single time. CDR3 in amino acids: CASSPTQGAGGYTF. The DNA for the CDR3 is TGTGCCAGCAGCCCAACACAGGGGGCAGGTGGCTACACCTTC. This chain uses TRBV7-6 with TRBJ1-2; 9 positions agree with TRBD1. The V and J ends lost 5 bases and 7 bases, in that order; junction bases with no gene match: 8. CDR1 and CDR2 from the germline V gene are SGHVS and FNYEAQ. The CDR3 is made up of 14 amino acids.

The rearrangement links TRBV5-4 to TRBJ2-3; possibly TRBD1 for D (6 bases). This CDR3 contains 13 residues. V was pared by 1 base and J by 6 bases, with 9 bases between. Per germline, CDR1 SGHNT and CDR2 YYREEE (reference sequence). DNA for the CDR3: TGTGCCAGCAGCTTGTGGGGGCCTGATACGCAGTATTTT. This gives the protein CASSLWGPDTQYF. The full variable domain, in which reference TRBV5-4 and TRBJ2-3 provide the parts outside the CDR3, is ETGVTQSPTHLIKTRGQQVTLRCSSQSGHNTVSWYQQALGQGPQFIFQYYREEENGRGNFPPRFSGLQFPNYSSELNVNALELDDSALYLCASSLWGPDTQYFGPGTRLTVL.

This clonotype was seen repeatedly, ten times or more. The chain employs TRBV5-1 and TRBJ1-1; D uncertain. Germline assignment: CDR1 SGHRS and CDR2 YFSETQ. This CDR3 has 15 residues. Trimming stripped 4 bases from V and 1 base from J, with 14 bases between. CDR3 loop: CASSPVQSSNTEAFF. In DNA, the CDR3 is TGCGCCAGCAGCCCCGTGCAGTCGTCGAACACTGAAGCTTTCTTT.

This clonotype has a count of ten or more. V is TRBV5-1 and J is TRBJ2-3; 9 bases are a match to TRBD1. After removal of 3 bases from V and 6 bases from J, the junction contained 2 bases not matched to a gene. The CDR3 totals 13 residues. Per the germline V gene, CDR1 is SGHRS and CDR2 is YFSETQ. For the CDR3, the DNA is TGCGCCAGCAGCTCGGGACAGGGTGATACGCAGTATTTT. Its protein is CASSSGQGDTQYF.

This chain uses TRBV5-8 with TRBJ1-1, with D maybe TRBD1 (5 bases). This CDR3 has 17 residues. Germline CDR1 is SGHTS and CDR2 is YDEGEE. Trimming pared 2 bases from V and 4 bases from J, leaving 21 bases between. The CDR3 DNA follows: TGTGCCAGCAGCTTTGAAGTTTTTGTGGGGGGTAGCACTGAAGCTTTCTTT. This sequence encodes CASSFEVFVGGSTEAFF.

This clonotype was seen more than once but under ten times. The chain employs TRBV10-3 and TRBJ1-6, with a weak D call TRBD1 (6 bases). The CDR3 runs 14 residues. Trimming stripped 7 bases from V and 8 bases from J, with 15 bases between. The V gene's germline CDR1 is ENHRY and CDR2 SYGVKD. CDR3 region: CAINSDSWDSPLHF. In DNA form, the CDR3 reads TGTGCCATCAACTCGGACAGCTGGGATTCACCCCTCCACTTT.

V gene TRBV9 combines with J gene TRBJ1-4; D unclear. V lost 2 bases to trimming and J lost 0 bases, with 5 bases between them. The germline CDR1 and CDR2 sequences are SGDLS and YYNGEE. This CDR3 region has 14 residues. CDR3 in DNA: TGTGCCAGCAGCGTGGCAGCAACTAATGAAAAACTGTTTTTT. This gives the protein CASSVAATNEKLFF.

This clonotype was seen many times. The rearrangement links TRBV6-1 to TRBJ1-4; 10 bases align to TRBD1. V lost 6 bases and J lost 8; bases outside the gene matches: 6. The CDR3 contains 14 residues. Germline assignment: CDR1 MNHNS and CDR2 SASEGT. The CDR3 reads CASRRSGQGEKLFF. CDR3 sequence (DNA): TGTGCCAGCAGGAGATCGGGACAGGGGGAAAAACTGTTTTTT.

At least ten counts were recorded for this clonotype. This chain uses TRBV10-3 with TRBJ2-7; D might be TRBD2 (6 bases). This CDR3 is 13 amino acids long. The V and J ends lost 6 bases and 4 bases respectively, with 13 bases between them. Germline V lookup: CDR1 ENHRY, CDR2 SYGVKD. The CDR3 DNA is TGTGCCATCAGACCCCTCGCGGGATACGAGCAGTACTTC. Protein product: CAIRPLAGYEQYF.

This clonotype was detected only a few times. The CDR3 nucleotides read TGCGCCAGCAGCCTCGACAGGGAATATACGCAGTATTTT. Translating gives CASSLDREYTQYF. V and J are TRBV4-1 and TRBJ2-3; 7 positions match TRBD1. The germline gives CDR1 MGHRA, CDR2 YSYEKL. This CDR3 is built from 13 residues. Unmatched junction bases numbered 5, after V lost 4 bases and J lost 7 bases.

Note on this clonotype: A read error may be the cause here, since a much bigger clone is one base away. Since the CDR3 does not end with the conserved phenylalanine or tryptophan, this likely comes from a read error. CDR3 sequence: CASSLYAGGNGYTS. For the CDR3, the DNA is TGTGCCAGCAGCCTATACGCAGGGGGGAATGGCTACACCTCC. V is TRBV3-1 and J is TRBJ1-2; 7 nucleotides match TRBD1. Looked up from germline, CDR1 is LGHDT and CDR2 is YNNKEL (reference sequence). The CDR3 totals 14 residues. The V and J ends lost 4 bases and 6 bases, in that order; junction bases with no gene match: 8.

J is TRBJ1-4 and V is TRBV10-3, with D possibly matching TRBD1 (6 bases). CDR1 and CDR2 (germline): ENHRY, SYGVKD. Trimming removed 4 bases at V and 0 bases at J, with 12 bases between. The CDR3 spans 16 residues. DNA of the CDR3: TGTGCCATCAGTGCCATAAGGGGGTCAACTAATGAAAAACTGTTTTTT. This codes for CAISAIRGSTNEKLFF.

This clonotype has a handful of counts. V usage is TRBV10-3 and J usage is TRBJ2-1; D remains unclear. Trimming took 7 bases from V and 8 from J, leaving 15 bases between them. CDR1 and CDR2 from the germline V gene are ENHRY and SYGVKD. The CDR3 length is 13 residues. The CDR3, as DNA: TGTGCCATCACTGCAACTACCGGGCATGAGCAGTTCTTC. It specifies CAITATTGHEQFF.

This clonotype was detected ten times or more. The chain couples TRBV2 to TRBJ1-2, with 8 bases lining up with TRBD1. CDR1 is SNHLY and CDR2 is FYNNEI in the germline V gene. The CDR3 consists of 13 residues. V shed 6 bases, J shed 7 bases, and the junction held 7 bases outside the gene matches. The DNA of the CDR3 is TGTGCCAGCAGACAGGGGGAGTCGAGTGGCTACACCTTC. Translating it yields CASRQGESSGYTF.

This clonotype was seen a few times. The chain has TRBV7-2 and TRBJ2-5; 9 bases agree with TRBD2. The CDR3 covers 17 residues. Germline V gives CDR1 SGHTA, CDR2 FQGNSA. V gave up 1 base and J gave up 3 bases; unmatched junction bases: 9. DNA for the CDR3: TGTGCCAGCAGCTTAGATCTAGCGGGAACGCTAGAAGAGACCCAGTACTTC. Its translation is CASSLDLAGTLEETQYF.

The gene calls are TRBV25-1 and TRBJ2-7; weak D call: TRBD2 (6 bases). The germline CDR1 and CDR2 sequences are MGHDK and SYGVNS. V lost 4 bases and J 5 bases, leaving 15 bases between the germline ends. The CDR3 runs 14 residues. DNA for the CDR3: TGTGCCAGCAGTGCTGGCGGGGTGATCCACGAGCAGTACTTC. Translated, it gives CASSAGGVIHEQYF.

This clonotype has at least ten counts. The chain joins TRBV2 to TRBJ2-1; D gene ambiguous. The CDR3 sequence is 14 residues long. The V and J ends lost 6 bases and 2 bases respectively, with 11 bases between them. Germline CDR1 SNHLY, CDR2 FYNNEI. Here the CDR3 reads CASRVGRTYNEQFF. CDR3 DNA: TGTGCCAGCAGAGTCGGCCGTACCTACAATGAGCAGTTCTTC.